A selection of T cell receptor beta chains follows, all from one sample in a study of blood T cell repertoires in COVID-19. This table comes from immunoSEQ multiplex PCR, and its TCRdb copy is limited to in-frame clones, with some not included. The sample lists hundreds of thousands of clones; 70% to 85% were seen once. The sequenced sample was peripheral blood. These receptors all come from a woman aged 80 or over with acute or convalescent COVID-19. CDR3s include the opening cysteine and the closing phenylalanine or tryptophan. Clone sizes are given selectively: once, few, many, or a class where the clone is expanded.

v_gene,abundance,j_gene,CDR3aa
TRBV7-3,-,TRBJ2-1,CASSAGLGGDNEQFF
TRBV12-3/TRBV12-4,many,TRBJ1-2,CASSLGQIYGYTF
TRBV5-6,-,TRBJ2-2,CASSAGLAKETGELFF
TRBV28,-,TRBJ2-2,CASTPGGGPTGELFF
TRBV7-2,-,TRBJ2-1,CASSLVGADVPFF
TRBV4-3,-,TRBJ1-1,CASSHPSAGTAVRAFF
TRBV30,-,TRBJ2-7,CAWSRAYEQYF
TRBV7-2,-,TRBJ2-5,CASSWFGTSGQETQYF
TRBV7-8,-,TRBJ2-7,CASSPPSGGTYEQYF
TRBV4-3,-,TRBJ1-2,CASSQGGQTNYGYTF
TRBV19,-,TRBJ2-7,CASSIVGDRLTRSYEQYF
TRBV19,-,TRBJ1-5,CASSMLRGQGDQPQHF
TRBV9,-,TRBJ2-2,CASSPLGGANTGELFF
TRBV14,-,TRBJ2-2,CASSQVPAGGTGELFF
TRBV5-5,-,TRBJ1-6,CASSFGRQQVNSPLHF
TRBV6-2/TRBV6-3,-,TRBJ2-5,CASSYPEETQYF
TRBV7-2,-,TRBJ2-3,CASSLPPYTDTQYF
TRBV9,-,TRBJ2-5,CASSVTSLRETQYF
TRBV19,-,TRBJ2-1,CASRDRRGSYNEQFF
TRBV4-1,-,TRBJ2-7,CASSQDLLFYEQYF
TRBV6-2/TRBV6-3,-,TRBJ1-1,CASSWGQSKAFF
TRBV7-9,-,TRBJ2-7,CASRHGTGGHEQYF
TRBV28,-,TRBJ2-2,CASSPGGYEELFF
TRBV27,-,TRBJ2-7,CASKAFPSSYEQYF
TRBV3-1/TRBV3-2,-,TRBJ2-7,CASSPGGEQYF
TRBV6-5,once,TRBJ1-6,CASSYGDRGDSPLHF
TRBV6-2/TRBV6-3,-,TRBJ2-2,CASSQPGRVTGELFF
TRBV5-1,-,TRBJ2-3,CASSLGRDTDTQYF
TRBV2,-,TRBJ1-2,CASSVRAGGTYGYTF
TRBV6-2/TRBV6-3,-,TRBJ2-7,CASSGQGGPDEQYF
TRBV6-2/TRBV6-3,-,TRBJ1-4,CASSSGGATNEKLFF
TRBV5-5,-,TRBJ2-1,CASSLRRTSGRHEQFF
TRBV4-1,-,TRBJ1-1,CASSSSGHLNTEAFF
TRBV28,-,TRBJ1-1,CASSLSGSITEAFF
TRBV18,-,TRBJ1-6,CASSPGDRGNSPLHF
TRBV5-4,-,TRBJ2-4,CASSLPGVHIQYF
TRBV24-1,-,TRBJ2-1,CATSMSGGTYNEQFF
TRBV18,-,TRBJ1-1,CASSPKAGDMNTEAFF
TRBV11-2,-,TRBJ1-6,CASSLETGFISPLHF
TRBV5-6,-,TRBJ2-2,CASSLDVTSGNTGELFF
TRBV2,once,TRBJ2-3,CASRGLADTQYF
TRBV28,few,TRBJ1-1,CASSLGTMYWKNTEAFF
TRBV9,-,TRBJ2-5,CASSVGDTVIWTQYF
TRBV6-5,-,TRBJ1-2,CASRAGGYGYTF
TRBV5-1,-,TRBJ2-3,CASSLAPSGGAADTQYF
TRBV28,-,TRBJ1-1,CASSFEVRNTEAFF
TRBV29-1,-,TRBJ2-3,CSVVGRIGDTQYF
TRBV5-1,-,TRBJ2-3,CASSLGAGAGPDTQYF
TRBV6-1,-,TRBJ1-1,CASSKGRNYMNTEAFF
TRBV10-3,-,TRBJ1-2,CAISGVGGAESGYGYTF
TRBV7-2,few,TRBJ1-5,CASSLVGQPQHF